This T cell receptor (beta chain) was observed in a study of blood T cell repertoires in COVID-19. The wider study: Both acute and convalescent COVID-19 samples were obtained from the United States, Italy and Spain.

Trimming removed 1 base at V and 5 bases at J, with 14 bases between. CDR1 SNHLY and CDR2 FYNNEI come from the germline V gene. The CDR3 extends over 15 amino acids. In the authors' methods: Reference gene primers were amplified, and this amplification served to estimate nucleated cell counts. Sequencing used immunoSEQ multiplex PCR; TCRdb keeps in-frame clones, though not all of them. V and J calls and clone size are copied from that table; D and trimming were computed from the DNA. The sample yields some 85,000 clones, about 89% seen once. The receptor comes from a man aged 50-59 years with acute or convalescent COVID-19. J is TRBJ1-2 and V is TRBV2; D uncertain. Sequenced input: peripheral blood. The CDR3 DNA reads TGTGCCAGCAGTGAAGACCCCCCATCGGTGTATGGCTACACCTTC. It yields the protein CASSEDPPSVYGYTF.